This TCR beta chain appears in the sequencing data of a study of blood T cell repertoires in COVID-19. Germline V CDR1 and CDR2: SGHRS, YFSETQ. This CDR3 comprises 15 residues. V dropped 4 bases and J dropped 4; count of bases not matched to a gene: 9. The sample holds one count of this clone. Original processing notes: Scientists estimated how many nucleated cells there were by amplifying reference gene primers. Profiled with immunoSEQ multiplex PCR; TCRdb holds only in-frame clones, not every one. Clonal size and the V and J genes are those of that table, whereas D and trimming came from the DNA. The data hold 76,000 or so clones, with approximately 87% observed a single time.

The sequenced sample consisted of peripheral blood. The chain employs TRBV5-1 and TRBJ1-2; 8 bases align to TRBD1. The sequence was obtained from an elderly man in a cohort sampled during active COVID-19. Here the CDR3 reads CASSPRDRRSYGYTF. CDR3 in DNA: TGCGCCAGCAGCCCCCGGGACAGGAGATCCTATGGCTACACCTTC. Complete variable domain (other parts from reference TRBV5-1 and TRBJ1-2): KAGVTQTPRYLIKTRGQQVTLSCSPISGHRSVSWYQQTPGQGLQFLFEYFSETQRNKGNFPGRFSGRQFSNSRSEMNVSTLELGDSALYLCASSPRDRRSYGYTFGSGTRLTVV.